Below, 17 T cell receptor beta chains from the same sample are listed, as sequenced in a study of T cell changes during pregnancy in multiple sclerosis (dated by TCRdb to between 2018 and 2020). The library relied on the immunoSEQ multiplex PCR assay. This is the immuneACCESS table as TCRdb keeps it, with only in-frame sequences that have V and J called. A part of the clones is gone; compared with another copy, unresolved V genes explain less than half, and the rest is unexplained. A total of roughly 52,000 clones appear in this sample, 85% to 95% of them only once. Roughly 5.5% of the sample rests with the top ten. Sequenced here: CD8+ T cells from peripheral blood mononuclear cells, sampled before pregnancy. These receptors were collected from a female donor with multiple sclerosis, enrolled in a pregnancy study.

CDR3 sequence reads: CASSQFSGTSYEQYF. Written as DNA, the CDR3 is TGCGCCAGCAGCCAGTTCTCCGGGACTAGCTACGAGCAGTACTTC. The rearrangement uses TRBV4-1 and TRBJ2-7; TRBD2 matches 8 bases. Unmatched junction bases numbered 7, after V lost 3 bases and J lost 3 bases. This CDR3 contains 15 residues. In germline, CDR1 is MGHRA, CDR2 YSYEKL.

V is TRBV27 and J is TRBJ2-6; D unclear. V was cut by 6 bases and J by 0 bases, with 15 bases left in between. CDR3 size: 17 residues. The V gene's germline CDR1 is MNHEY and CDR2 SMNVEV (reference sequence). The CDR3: CASSDFFQNSGANVLTF. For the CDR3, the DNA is TGTGCCAGCAGCGACTTTTTTCAGAACTCTGGGGCCAACGTCCTGACTTTC.

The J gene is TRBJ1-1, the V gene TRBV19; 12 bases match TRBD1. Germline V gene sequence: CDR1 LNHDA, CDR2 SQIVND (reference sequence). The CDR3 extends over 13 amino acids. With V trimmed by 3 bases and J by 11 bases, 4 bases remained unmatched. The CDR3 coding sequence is TGTGCCAGTAGTATGGGGACAGGGGGCAGCGCTTTCTTT. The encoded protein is CASSMGTGGSAFF. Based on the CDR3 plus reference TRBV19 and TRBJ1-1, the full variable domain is DGGITQSPKYLFRKEGQNVTLSCEQNLNHDAMYWYRQDPGQGLRLIYYSQIVNDFQKGDIAEGYSVSREKKESFPLTVTSAQKNPTAFYLCASSMGTGGSAFFGQGTRLTVV.

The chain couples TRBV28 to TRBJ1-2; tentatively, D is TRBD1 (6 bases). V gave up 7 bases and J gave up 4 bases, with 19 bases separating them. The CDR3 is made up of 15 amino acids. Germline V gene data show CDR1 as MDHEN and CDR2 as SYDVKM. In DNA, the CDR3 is TGTGCCAGCACCGAGACAGGTCGCGGTGGCTATGGCTACACCTTC. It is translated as CASTETGRGGYGYTF.

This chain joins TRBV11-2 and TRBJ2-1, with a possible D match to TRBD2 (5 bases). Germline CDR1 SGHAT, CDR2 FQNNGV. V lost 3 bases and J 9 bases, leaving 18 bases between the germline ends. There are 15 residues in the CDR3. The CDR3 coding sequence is TGTGCCAGCAGCTTGTCTTACGGGCCTCGGGGTGAGCAGTTCTTC. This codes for CASSLSYGPRGEQFF. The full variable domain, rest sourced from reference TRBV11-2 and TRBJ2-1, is EAGVAQSPRYKIIEKRQSVAFWCNPISGHATLYWYQQILGQGPKLLIQFQNNGVVDDSQLPKDRFSAERLKGVDSTLKIQPAKLEDSAVYLCASSLSYGPRGEQFFGPGTRLTVL.

The CDR3: CASSLDPGFSTGELFF. CDR3 coding DNA: TGTGCCAGCAGCTTAGATCCGGGGTTCTCCACCGGGGAGCTGTTTTTT. V gene TRBV7-2 combines with J gene TRBJ2-2; tentative D call: TRBD2 (5 bases). Trimming pared 1 base from V and 4 bases from J, leaving 13 bases between. In germline, CDR1 is SGHTA, CDR2 FQGNSA. The CDR3 totals 16 residues.

The CDR3 reads CASSLSGDVNTIYF. The CDR3 DNA sequence: TGTGCCAGCAGCTTATCGGGGGATGTGAACACCATATATTTT. This sequence joins TRBV7-9 and TRBJ1-3, with D tentatively TRBD1 (5 bases). Germline V gives CDR1 SEHNR, CDR2 FQNEAQ (reference sequence). The CDR3 is 14 amino acids. The V end was cut by 2 bases, the J end by 7 bases, with 12 bases between.

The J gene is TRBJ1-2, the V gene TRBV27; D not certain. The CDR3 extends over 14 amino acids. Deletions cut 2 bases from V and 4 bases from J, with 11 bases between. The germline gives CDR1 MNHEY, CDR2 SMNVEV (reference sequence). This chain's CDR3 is CASSLRGMSYGYTF. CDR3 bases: TGTGCCAGCAGTTTAAGAGGGATGAGCTATGGCTACACCTTC.

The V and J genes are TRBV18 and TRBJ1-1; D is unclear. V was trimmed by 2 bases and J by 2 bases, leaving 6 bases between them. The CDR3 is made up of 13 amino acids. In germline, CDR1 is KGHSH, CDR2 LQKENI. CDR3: CASSPGSNTEAFF. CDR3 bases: TGTGCCAGCTCACCAGGGAGTAACACTGAAGCTTTCTTT.

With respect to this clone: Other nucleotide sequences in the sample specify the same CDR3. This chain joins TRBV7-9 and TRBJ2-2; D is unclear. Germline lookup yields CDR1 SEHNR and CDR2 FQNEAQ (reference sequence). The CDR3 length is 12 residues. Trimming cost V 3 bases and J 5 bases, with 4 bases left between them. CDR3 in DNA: TGTGCCAGCAGCTTCGGTACCGGGGAGCTGTTTTTT. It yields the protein CASSFGTGELFF.

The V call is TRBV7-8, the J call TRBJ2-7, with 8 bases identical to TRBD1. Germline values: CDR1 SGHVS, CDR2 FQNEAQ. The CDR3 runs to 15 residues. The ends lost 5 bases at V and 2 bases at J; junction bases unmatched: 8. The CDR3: CASSHRDRIPYEQYF. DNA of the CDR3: TGTGCCAGCAGCCACCGGGACAGGATCCCCTACGAGCAGTACTTC.

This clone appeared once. The CDR3 DNA reads TGTGCCAGCAGCGCGCGGACTAGCGGGAGCAATGTACCCTACGAGCAGTACTTC. It codes for CASSARTSGSNVPYEQYF. The chain links TRBV13 to TRBJ2-7, with 13 bases matching TRBD2. Germline CDR1 reads PRHDT; CDR2 reads FYEKMQ (reference sequence). This CDR3 is 18 amino acids long. V shed 5 bases, J shed 2 bases, and the junction held 12 bases outside the gene matches.

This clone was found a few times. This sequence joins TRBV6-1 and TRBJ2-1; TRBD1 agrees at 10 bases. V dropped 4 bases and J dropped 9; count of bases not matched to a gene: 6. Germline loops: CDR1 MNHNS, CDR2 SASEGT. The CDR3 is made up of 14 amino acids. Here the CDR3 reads CASSVGTGDGEQFF. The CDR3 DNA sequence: TGTGCCAGCAGTGTGGGGACAGGGGATGGTGAGCAGTTCTTC.

The CDR3 sequence: CASSPRQGAHQPQHF. In DNA, the CDR3 is TGTGCCAGCAGCCCAAGGCAGGGGGCTCATCAGCCCCAGCATTTT. The V gene is TRBV6-6, the J gene TRBJ1-5; 8 nucleotides line up with TRBD1. Germline lookup yields CDR1 MNHNY and CDR2 SVGAGI (reference sequence). V lost 6 bases to trimming and J lost 5 bases; unmatched junction nucleotides: 9. The length of the CDR3 is 15 residues.

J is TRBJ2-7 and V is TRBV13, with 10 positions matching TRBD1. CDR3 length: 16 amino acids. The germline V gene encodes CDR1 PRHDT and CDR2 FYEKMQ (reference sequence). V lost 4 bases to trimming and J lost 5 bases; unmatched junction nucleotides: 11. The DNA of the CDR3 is TGTGCCAGCAGCTCGCGGGACAGGGGTTATCGTGACGAGCAGTACTTC. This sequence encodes CASSSRDRGYRDEQYF.

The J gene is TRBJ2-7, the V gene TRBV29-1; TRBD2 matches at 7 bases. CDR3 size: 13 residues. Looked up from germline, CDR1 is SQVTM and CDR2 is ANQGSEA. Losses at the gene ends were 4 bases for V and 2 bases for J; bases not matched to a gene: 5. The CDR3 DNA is TGCAGCGTTGTAAGCGGGACTACCTACGAGCAGTACTTC. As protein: CSVVSGTTYEQYF.

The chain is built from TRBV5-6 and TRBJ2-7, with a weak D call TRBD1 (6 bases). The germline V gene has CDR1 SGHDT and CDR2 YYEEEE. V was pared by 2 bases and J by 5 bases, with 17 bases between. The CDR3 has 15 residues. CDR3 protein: CASSFSQGFWNEQYF. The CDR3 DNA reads TGTGCCAGCAGCTTCTCACAGGGTTTCTGGAACGAGCAGTACTTC.